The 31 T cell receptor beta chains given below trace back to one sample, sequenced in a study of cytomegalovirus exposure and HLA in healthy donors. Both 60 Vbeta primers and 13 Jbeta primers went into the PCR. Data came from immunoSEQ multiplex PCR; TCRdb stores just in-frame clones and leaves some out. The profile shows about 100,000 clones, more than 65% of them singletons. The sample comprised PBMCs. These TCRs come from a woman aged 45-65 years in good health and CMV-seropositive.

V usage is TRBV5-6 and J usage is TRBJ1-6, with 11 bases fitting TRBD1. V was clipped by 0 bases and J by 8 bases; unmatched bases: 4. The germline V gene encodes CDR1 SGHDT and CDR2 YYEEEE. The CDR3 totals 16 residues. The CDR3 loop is CASSLAGQGADSPLHF. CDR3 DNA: TGTGCCAGCAGCTTGGCCGGACAGGGGGCGGATTCACCCCTCCACTTT.

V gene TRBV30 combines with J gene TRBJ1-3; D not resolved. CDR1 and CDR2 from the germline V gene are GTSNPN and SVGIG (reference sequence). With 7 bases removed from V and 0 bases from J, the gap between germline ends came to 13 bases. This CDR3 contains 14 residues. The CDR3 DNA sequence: TGTGCCTCTCTGGGCCATAACTCTGGAAACACCATATATTTT. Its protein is CASLGHNSGNTIYF.

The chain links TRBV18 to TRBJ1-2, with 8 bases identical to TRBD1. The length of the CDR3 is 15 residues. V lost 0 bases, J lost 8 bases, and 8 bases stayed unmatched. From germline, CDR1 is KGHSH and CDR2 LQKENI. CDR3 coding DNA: TGTGCCAGCTCACCACCGGCGGCAGGGGGCACGGGCTACACCTTC. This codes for CASSPPAAGGTGYTF.

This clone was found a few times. The CDR3: CASSRGAGSLNEQFF. CDR3 nucleotide sequence: TGTGCCAGTAGTAGAGGAGCGGGAAGTCTCAATGAGCAGTTCTTC. The chain couples TRBV19 to TRBJ2-1, with 7 bases identical to TRBD2. Losses at the gene ends were 4 bases for V and 6 bases for J; bases not matched to a gene: 9. The CDR3 runs to 15 residues. The germline V gene has CDR1 LNHDA and CDR2 SQIVND (reference sequence).

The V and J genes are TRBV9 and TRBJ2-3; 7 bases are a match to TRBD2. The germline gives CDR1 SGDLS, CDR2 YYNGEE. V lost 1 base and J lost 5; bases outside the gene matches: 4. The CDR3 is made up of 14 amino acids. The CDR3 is CASSVTGLKDTQYF. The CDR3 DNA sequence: TGTGCCAGCAGCGTAACGGGACTAAAAGATACGCAGTATTTT.

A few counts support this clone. CDR3 nucleotide sequence: TGTGCCAGCAGCCGGGGACAGGGTACGTCCGATGAGCAGTTCTTC. Translation gives CASSRGQGTSDEQFF. The J gene is TRBJ2-1, the V gene TRBV11-2, with TRBD1 identical over 9 bases. The CDR3 totals 15 residues. CDR1 and CDR2 (germline): SGHAT, FQNNGV. V trimming: 5 bases; J trimming: 8 bases; junction bases outside the gene matches: 10.

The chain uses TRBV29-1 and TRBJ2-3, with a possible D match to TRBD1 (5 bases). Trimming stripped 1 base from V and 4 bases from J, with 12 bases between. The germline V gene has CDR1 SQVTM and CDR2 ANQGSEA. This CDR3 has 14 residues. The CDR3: CSVEAAGSADTQYF. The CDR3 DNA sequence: TGCAGCGTTGAAGCGGCAGGGTCCGCAGATACGCAGTATTTT.

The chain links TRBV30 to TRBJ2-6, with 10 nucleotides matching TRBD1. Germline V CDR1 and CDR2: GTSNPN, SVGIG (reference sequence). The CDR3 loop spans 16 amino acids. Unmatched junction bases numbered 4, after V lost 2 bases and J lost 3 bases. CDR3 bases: TGTGCCTGGAGTCCGACAGGGGGCTTTGGGGCCAACGTCCTGACTTTC. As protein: CAWSPTGGFGANVLTF.

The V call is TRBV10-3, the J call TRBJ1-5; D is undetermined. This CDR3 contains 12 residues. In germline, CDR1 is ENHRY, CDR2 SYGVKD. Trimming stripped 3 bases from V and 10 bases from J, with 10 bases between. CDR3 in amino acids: CAISDAVGPQHF. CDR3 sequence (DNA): TGTGCCATCAGTGACGCGGTAGGCCCCCAGCATTTT.

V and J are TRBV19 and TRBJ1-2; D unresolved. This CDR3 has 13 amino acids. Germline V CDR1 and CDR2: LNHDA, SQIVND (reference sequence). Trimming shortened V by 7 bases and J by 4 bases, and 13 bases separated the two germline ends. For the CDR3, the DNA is TGTGCCAGTATGAGGGCCAGCGGCTATGGCTACACCTTC. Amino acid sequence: CASMRASGYGYTF.

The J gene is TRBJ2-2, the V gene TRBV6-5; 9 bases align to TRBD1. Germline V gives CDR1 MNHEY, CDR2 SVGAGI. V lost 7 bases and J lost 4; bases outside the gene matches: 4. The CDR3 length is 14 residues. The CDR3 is CASTWTGATGELFF. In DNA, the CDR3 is TGTGCCAGCACCTGGACAGGGGCCACCGGGGAGCTGTTTTTT.

The CDR3 nucleotides are TGCGCCAGCAGTCTAGGGGGGGATGGCTACACCTTC. Its protein is CASSLGGDGYTF. The rearrangement uses TRBV23-1 and TRBJ1-2, with TRBD1 as a possible D gene (6 bases). TRBV23-1 falls under the ORF class, with uncertain function. The CDR3 has 12 amino acids. V was clipped by 4 bases and J by 6 bases, with 9 bases between them.

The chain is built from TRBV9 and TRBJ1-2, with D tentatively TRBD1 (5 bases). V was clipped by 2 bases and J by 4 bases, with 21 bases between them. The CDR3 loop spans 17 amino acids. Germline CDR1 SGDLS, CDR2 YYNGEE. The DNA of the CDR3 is TGTGCCAGCAGCGTGGAGGCAGGGAGGACGGCGGGCTATGGCTACACCTTC. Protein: CASSVEAGRTAGYGYTF.

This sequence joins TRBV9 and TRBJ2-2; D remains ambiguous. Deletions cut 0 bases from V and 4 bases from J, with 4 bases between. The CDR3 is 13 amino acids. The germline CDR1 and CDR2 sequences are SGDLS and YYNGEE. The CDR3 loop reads CASSVVVTGELFF. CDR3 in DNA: TGTGCCAGCAGCGTAGTAGTCACCGGGGAGCTGTTTTTT.

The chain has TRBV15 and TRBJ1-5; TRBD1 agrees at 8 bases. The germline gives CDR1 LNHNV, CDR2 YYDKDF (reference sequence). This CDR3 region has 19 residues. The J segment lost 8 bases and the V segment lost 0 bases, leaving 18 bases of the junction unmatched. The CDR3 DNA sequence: TGTGCCACCAGCAGAGATCGTAGGAGCCAGGGGGCGAGGGGTAAGCCCCAGCATTTT. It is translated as CATSRDRRSQGARGKPQHF.

The CDR3 DNA follows: TGTGCCAGCAGCCCCATAAGCACTGCAAACTCTGGGGCCAACGTCCTGACTTTC. Protein: CASSPISTANSGANVLTF. The genes are TRBV7-3 and TRBJ2-6, with no clear D. Germline V gene lookup returns CDR1 SGHTA and CDR2 FQGTGA. CDR3 length equals 18 residues. Trimming removed 5 bases at V and 0 bases at J, with 17 bases between.

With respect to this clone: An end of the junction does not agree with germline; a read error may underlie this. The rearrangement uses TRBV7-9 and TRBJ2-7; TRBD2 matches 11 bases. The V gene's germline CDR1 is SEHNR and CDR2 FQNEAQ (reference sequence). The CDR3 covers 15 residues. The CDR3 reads CSSSSTSGASYEQYF. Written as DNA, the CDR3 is TGTTCCAGCAGCTCGACTAGCGGGGCTTCCTACGAGCAGTACTTC.

CDR3 sequence: CASTLLAGGHKDTQYF. As DNA, the CDR3 is TGTGCCAGCACCCTACTAGCGGGGGGGCATAAAGATACGCAGTATTTT. This chain uses TRBV7-2 with TRBJ2-3; 13 bases are shared with TRBD2. This CDR3 comprises 16 residues. The V gene end was trimmed by 7 bases and the J gene end by 5 bases; junction bases not matched to a gene: 9. The germline V gene has CDR1 SGHTA and CDR2 FQGNSA.

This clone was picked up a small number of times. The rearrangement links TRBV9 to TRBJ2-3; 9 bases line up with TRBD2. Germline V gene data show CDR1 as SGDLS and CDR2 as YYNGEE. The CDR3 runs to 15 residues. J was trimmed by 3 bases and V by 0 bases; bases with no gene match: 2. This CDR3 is CASSVEGLATDTQYF. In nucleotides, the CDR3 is TGTGCCAGCAGCGTAGAGGGACTAGCAACAGATACGCAGTATTTT.

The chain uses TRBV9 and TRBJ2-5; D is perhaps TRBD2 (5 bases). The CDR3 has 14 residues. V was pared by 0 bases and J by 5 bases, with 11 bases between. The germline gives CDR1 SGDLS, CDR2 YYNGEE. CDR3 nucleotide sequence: TGTGCCAGCAGCGTAGGAATAAGGAGGGAGACCCAGTACTTC. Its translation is CASSVGIRRETQYF. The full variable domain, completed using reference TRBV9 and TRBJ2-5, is DSGVTQTPKHLITATGQRVTLRCSPRSGDLSVYWYQQSLDQGLQFLIQYYNGEERAKGNILERFSAQQFPDLHSELNLSSLELGDSALYFCASSVGIRRETQYFGPGTRLLVL.

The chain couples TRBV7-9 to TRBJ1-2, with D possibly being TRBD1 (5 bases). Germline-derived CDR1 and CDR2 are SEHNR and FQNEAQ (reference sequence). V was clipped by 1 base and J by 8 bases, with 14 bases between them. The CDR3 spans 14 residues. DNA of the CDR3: TGTGCCAGCAGCTTAGGGGGCCCGGGGGGAGGCTACACCTTC. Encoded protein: CASSLGGPGGGYTF.

The CDR3 region has the DNA TGCGCCAGCAGCCCCGGGAGAGGGAACACTGAAGCTTTCTTT. Amino acids: CASSPGRGNTEAFF. The gene calls are TRBV4-1 and TRBJ1-1; no reliable D call. There are 14 residues in the CDR3. Germline-derived CDR1 and CDR2 are MGHRA and YSYEKL. Trimming pared 4 bases from V and 1 base from J, leaving 10 bases between.

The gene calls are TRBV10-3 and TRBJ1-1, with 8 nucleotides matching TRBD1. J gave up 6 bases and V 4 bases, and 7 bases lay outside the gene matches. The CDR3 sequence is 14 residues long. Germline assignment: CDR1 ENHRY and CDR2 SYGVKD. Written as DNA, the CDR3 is TGTGCCATCAGTGCGGACAGGGTAAGCCCTGAAGCTTTCTTT. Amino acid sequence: CAISADRVSPEAFF.

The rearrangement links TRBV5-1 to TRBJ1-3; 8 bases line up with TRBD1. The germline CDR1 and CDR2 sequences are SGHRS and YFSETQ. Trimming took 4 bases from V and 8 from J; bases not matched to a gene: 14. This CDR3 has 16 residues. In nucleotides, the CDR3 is TGCGCCAGCAGCCCCCGTGGGCCAGGGGGCGCAGACACCATATATTTT. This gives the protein CASSPRGPGGADTIYF.

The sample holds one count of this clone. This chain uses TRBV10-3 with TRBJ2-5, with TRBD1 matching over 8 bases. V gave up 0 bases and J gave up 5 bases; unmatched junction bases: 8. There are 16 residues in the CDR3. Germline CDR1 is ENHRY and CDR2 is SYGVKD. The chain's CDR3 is CAISESQDRVEETQYF. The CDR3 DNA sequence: TGTGCCATCAGTGAGTCCCAGGACAGGGTCGAGGAGACCCAGTACTTC.

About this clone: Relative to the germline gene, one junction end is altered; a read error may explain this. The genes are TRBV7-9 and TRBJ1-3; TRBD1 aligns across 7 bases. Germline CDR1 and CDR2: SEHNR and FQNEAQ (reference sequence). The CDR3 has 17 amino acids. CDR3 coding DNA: TGTTCCAGCAGCCCAGGGCTCACAGGGGTTGATGGAAACACCATATATTTT. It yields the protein CSSSPGLTGVDGNTIYF.

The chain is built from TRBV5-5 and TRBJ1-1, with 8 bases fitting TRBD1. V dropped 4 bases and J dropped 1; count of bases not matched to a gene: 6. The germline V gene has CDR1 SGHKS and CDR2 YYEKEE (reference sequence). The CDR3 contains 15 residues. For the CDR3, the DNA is TGTGCCAGCAGCACAGCCGGGACAGGGAACACTGAAGCTTTCTTT. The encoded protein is CASSTAGTGNTEAFF.

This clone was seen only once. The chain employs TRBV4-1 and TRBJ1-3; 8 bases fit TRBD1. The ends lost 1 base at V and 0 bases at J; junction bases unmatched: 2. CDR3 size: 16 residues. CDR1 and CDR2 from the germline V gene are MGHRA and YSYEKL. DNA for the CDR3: TGCGCCAGCAGCCAAGCTGACAGGGGCTCTGGAAACACCATATATTTT. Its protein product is CASSQADRGSGNTIYF.

DNA for the CDR3: TGTGCCAGCAGTATACAGGGAATCTATGGCTACACCTTC. Translation: CASSIQGIYGYTF. The rearrangement links TRBV6-4 to TRBJ1-2; possible D gene TRBD1, 6 bases. The V and J ends lost 5 bases and 4 bases respectively, with 11 bases between them. Per germline, CDR1 MRHNA and CDR2 SNTAGT. The CDR3 has 13 amino acids.

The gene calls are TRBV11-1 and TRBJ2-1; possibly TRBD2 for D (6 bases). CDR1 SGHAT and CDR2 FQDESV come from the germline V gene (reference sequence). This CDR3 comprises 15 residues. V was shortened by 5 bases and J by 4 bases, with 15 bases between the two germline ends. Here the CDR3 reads CASSNRDFSYNEQFF. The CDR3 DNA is TGTGCCAGCAGCAACCGGGACTTTTCTTACAATGAGCAGTTCTTC.

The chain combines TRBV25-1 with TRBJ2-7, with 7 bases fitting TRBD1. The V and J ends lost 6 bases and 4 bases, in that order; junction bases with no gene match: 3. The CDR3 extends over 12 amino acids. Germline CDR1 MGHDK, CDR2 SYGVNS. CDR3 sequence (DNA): TGTGCCAGCAGCGTCAGGGGGTACGAGCAGTACTTC. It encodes CASSVRGYEQYF.